The clone carrying this T cell receptor beta chain occurred many times. Its antigen is not identified. TCRdb reprocessed the multiplex PCR reads via MiXCR and lists one record per CDR3 protein. Counted here are 130,000 or so distinct CDR3 sequences, over 25% occurring once; the ten biggest clones make up about 2.3%. Breast cancer patients provided tissue from their axillary draining lymph nodes. The sample belongs to a study of breast tumors, draining lymph nodes, adjacent tissues. The CDR3 contains 15 residues. V was cut by 4 bases and J by 7 bases, with 17 bases left in between. CDR1 and CDR2 (germline): MNHNS, SASEGT. General observations from the study: Tumors had less TCR diversity than lymph nodes, more than nontumor tissue. Luminal-like breast cancer showed significantly higher tumor–nontumor repertoire similarity than basal-like. The data were judged consistent with most tumor T cells coming from lymph node and expanding in tumor.

The TCR sequence derives from a female donor with breast cancer. Some clones in this sample may be carry-over from other donors' samples. This chain links TRBV6-1 with TRBJ1-5; tentative D call: TRBD1 (6 bases). Sequenced: axillary lymph node tissue. The CDR3 region has the DNA TGTGCCAGCAGTGTGGAGTTGCAGGGGCGGCAGCCCCAGCATTTT. This translates into CASSVELQGRQPQHF.